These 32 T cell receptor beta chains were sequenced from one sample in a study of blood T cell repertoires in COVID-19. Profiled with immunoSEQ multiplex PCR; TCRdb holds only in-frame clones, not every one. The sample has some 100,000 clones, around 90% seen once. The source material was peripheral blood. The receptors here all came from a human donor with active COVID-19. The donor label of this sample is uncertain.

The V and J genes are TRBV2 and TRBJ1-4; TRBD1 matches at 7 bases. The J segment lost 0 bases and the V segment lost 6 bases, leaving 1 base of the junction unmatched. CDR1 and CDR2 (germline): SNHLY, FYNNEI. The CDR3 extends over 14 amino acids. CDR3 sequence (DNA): TGTGCCAGCAGAACAGGGGCAACTAATGAAAAACTGTTTTTT. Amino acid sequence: CASRTGATNEKLFF.

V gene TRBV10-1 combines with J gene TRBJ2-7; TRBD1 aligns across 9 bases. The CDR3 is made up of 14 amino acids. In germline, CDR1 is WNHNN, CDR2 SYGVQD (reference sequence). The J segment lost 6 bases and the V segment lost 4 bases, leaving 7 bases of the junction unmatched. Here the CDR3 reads CASSGGQGGTEQYF. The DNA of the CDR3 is TGCGCCAGCAGTGGGGGACAGGGCGGTACCGAGCAGTACTTC.

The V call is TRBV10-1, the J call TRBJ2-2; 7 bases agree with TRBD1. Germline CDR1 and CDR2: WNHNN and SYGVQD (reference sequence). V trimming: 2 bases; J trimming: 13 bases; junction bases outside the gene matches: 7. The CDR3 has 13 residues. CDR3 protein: CASSETDRVRLFF. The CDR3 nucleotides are TGCGCCAGCAGTGAGACCGACAGGGTACGGCTGTTTTTT.

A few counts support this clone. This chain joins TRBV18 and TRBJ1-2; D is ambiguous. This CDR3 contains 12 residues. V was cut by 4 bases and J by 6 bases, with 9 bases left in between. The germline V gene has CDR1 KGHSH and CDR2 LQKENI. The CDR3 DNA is TGTGCCAGCTCACTCGCCGGGGATGGCTACACCTTC. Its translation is CASSLAGDGYTF.

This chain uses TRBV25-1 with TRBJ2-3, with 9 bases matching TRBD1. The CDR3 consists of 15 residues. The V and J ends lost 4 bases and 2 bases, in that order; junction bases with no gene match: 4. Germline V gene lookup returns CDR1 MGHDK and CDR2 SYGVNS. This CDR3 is CASSGTGDLTDTQYF. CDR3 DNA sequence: TGTGCCAGCAGTGGGACAGGGGACCTCACAGATACGCAGTATTTT.

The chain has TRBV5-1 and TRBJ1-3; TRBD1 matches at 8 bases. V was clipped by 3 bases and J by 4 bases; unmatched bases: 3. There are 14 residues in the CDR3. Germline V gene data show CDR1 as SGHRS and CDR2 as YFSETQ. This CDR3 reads CASSSGDRGNTIYF. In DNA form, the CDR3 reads TGCGCCAGCAGCTCGGGGGACAGGGGAAACACCATATATTTT.

The CDR3 loop reads CASSLGRQGYTEAFF. CDR3 DNA sequence: TGTGCCAGCAGCTTGGGTCGACAGGGGTACACTGAAGCTTTCTTT. The genes are TRBV5-5 and TRBJ1-1, with 8 bases lining up with TRBD1. The CDR3 is 15 residues long. V lost 0 bases and J lost 3; bases outside the gene matches: 4. Germline-derived CDR1 and CDR2 are SGHKS and YYEKEE (reference sequence).

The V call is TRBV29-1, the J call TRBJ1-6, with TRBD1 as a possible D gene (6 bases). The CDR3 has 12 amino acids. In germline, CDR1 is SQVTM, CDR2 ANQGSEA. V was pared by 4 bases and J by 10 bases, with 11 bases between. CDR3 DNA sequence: TGCAGCGTTGGGTCGGGGGGCTCACCCCTCCACTTT. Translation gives CSVGSGGSPLHF.

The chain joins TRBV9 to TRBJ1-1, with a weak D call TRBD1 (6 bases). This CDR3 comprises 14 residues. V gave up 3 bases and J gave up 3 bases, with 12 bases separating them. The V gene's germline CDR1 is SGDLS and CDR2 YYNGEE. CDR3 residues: CASSAHRVDTEAFF. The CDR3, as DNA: TGTGCCAGCAGCGCCCACAGGGTCGACACTGAAGCTTTCTTT.

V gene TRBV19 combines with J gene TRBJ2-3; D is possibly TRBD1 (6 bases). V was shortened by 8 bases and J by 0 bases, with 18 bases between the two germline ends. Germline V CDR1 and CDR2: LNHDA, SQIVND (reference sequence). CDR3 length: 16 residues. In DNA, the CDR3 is TGTGCCAGTGCCCCGGGACAAACCCCTAGCACAGATACGCAGTATTTT. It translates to CASAPGQTPSTDTQYF. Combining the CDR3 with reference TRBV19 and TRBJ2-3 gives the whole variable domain DGGITQSPKYLFRKEGQNVTLSCEQNLNHDAMYWYRQDPGQGLRLIYYSQIVNDFQKGDIAEGYSVSREKKESFPLTVTSAQKNPTAFYLCASAPGQTPSTDTQYFGPGTRLTVL.

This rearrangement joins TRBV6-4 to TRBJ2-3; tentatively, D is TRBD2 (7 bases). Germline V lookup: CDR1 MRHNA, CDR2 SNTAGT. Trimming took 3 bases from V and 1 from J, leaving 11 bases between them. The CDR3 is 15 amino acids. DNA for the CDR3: TGTGCCAGCAGTGAAGGAGGGGGGGGCACAGATACGCAGTATTTT. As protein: CASSEGGGGTDTQYF.

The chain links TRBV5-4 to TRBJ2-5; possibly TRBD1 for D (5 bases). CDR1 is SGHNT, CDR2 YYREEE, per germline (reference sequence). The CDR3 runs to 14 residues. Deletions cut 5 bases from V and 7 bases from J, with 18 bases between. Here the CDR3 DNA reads TGTGCCAGCAGTTACCGGGCTCAAAGGGGGACCCAGTACTTC. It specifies CASSYRAQRGTQYF.

CDR3 in DNA: TGTGCCAGCAGCTTCGGGACTGAAGCTTTCTTT. The encoded protein is CASSFGTEAFF. The rearrangement joins TRBV7-9 to TRBJ1-1, with no clear D. V lost 3 bases to trimming and J lost 5 bases, with 4 bases between them. The CDR3 spans 11 residues. CDR1 and CDR2 from the germline V gene are SEHNR and FQNEAQ (reference sequence).

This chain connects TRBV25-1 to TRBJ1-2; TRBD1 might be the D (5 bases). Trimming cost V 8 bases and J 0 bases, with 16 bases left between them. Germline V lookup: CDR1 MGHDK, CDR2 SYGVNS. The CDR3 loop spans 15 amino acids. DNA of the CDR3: TGTGCCAGCCCCACCACGGACACCCCTAACTATGGCTACACCTTC. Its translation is CASPTTDTPNYGYTF.

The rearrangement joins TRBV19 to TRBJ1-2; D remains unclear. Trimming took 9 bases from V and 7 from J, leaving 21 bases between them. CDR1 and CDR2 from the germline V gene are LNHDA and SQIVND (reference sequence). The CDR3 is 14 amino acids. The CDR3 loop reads CASTLGVTAGGYTF. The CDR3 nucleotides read TGTGCCAGCACACTCGGGGTAACAGCGGGTGGCTACACCTTC.

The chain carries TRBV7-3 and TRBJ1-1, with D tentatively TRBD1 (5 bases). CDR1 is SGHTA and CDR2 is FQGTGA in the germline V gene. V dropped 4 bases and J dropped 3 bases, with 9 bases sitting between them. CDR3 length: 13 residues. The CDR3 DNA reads TGTGCCAGCAGCTGGACGGGGGACACTGAAGCTTTCTTT. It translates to CASSWTGDTEAFF.

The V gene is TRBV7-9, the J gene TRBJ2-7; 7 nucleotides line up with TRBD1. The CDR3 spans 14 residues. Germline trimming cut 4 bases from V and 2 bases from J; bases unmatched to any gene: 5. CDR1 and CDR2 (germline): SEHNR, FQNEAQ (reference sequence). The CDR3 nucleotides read TGTGCCAGCAGCTCTAGGGACAGAACCTACGAGCAGTACTTC. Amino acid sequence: CASSSRDRTYEQYF.

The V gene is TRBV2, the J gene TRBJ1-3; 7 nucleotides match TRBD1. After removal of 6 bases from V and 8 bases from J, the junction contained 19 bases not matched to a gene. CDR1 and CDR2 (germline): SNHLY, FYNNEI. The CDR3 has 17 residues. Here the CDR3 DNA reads TGTGCCAGCAGCACCGACCCTCTTACAGGGGTCCGAGACACCATATATTTT. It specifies CASSTDPLTGVRDTIYF. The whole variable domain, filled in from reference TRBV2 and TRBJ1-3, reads EPEVTQTPSHQVTQMGQEVILRCVPISNHLYFYWYRQILGQKVEFLVSFYNNEISEKSEIFDDQFSVERPDGSNFTLKIRSTKLEDSAMYFCASSTDPLTGVRDTIYFGEGSWLTVV.

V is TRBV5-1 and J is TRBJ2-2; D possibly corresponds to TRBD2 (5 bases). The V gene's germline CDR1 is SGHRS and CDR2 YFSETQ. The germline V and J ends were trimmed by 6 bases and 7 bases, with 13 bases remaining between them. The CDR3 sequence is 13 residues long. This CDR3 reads CASKLLLVGELFF. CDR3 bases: TGCGCCAGCAAACTCCTACTAGTCGGGGAGCTGTTTTTT.

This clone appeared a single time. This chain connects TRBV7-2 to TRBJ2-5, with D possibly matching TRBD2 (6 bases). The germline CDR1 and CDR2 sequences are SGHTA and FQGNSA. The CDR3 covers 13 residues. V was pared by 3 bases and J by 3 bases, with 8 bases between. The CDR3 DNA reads TGTGCCAGCAGCTTCCAGCGGGAAGAGACCCAGTACTTC. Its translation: CASSFQREETQYF. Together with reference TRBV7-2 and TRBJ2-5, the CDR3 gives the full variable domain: GAGVSQSPSNKVTEKGKDVELRCDPISGHTALYWYRQSLGQGLEFLIYFQGNSAPDKSGLPSDRFSAERTGGSVSTLTIQRTQQEDSAVYLCASSFQREETQYFGPGTRLLVL.

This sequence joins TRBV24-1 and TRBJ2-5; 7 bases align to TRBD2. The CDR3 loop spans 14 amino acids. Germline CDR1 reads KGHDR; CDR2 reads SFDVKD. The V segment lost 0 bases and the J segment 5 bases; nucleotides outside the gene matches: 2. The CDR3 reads CATSDLLGGETQYF. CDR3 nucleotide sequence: TGTGCCACCAGTGATTTGCTCGGGGGGGAGACCCAGTACTTC.

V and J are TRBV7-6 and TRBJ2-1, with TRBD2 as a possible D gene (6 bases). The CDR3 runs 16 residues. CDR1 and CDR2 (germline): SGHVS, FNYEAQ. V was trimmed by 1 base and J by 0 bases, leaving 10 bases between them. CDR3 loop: CASSLGGESSYNEQFF. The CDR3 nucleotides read TGTGCCAGCAGCTTAGGCGGGGAGAGCTCCTACAATGAGCAGTTCTTC.

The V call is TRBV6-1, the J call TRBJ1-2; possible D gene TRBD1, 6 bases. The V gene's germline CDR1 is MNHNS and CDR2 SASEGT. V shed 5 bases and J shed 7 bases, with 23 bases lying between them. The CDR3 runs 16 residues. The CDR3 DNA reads TGTGCCAGCAGTAAAGGGGGACGGGGGGAGAGAGTTGGCTACACCTTC. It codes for CASSKGGRGERVGYTF.

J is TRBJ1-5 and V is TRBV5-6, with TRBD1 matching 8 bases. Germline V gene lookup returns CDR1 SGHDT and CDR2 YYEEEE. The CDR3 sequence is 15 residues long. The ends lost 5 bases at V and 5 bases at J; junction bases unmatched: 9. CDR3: CASSSAGQVYQPQHF. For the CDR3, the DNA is TGTGCCAGCAGTTCGGCGGGACAGGTTTATCAGCCCCAGCATTTT.

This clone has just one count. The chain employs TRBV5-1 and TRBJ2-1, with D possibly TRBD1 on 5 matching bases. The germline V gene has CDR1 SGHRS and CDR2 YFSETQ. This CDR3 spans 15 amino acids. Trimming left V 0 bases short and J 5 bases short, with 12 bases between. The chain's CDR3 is CASSLAGPADNEQFF. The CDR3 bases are TGCGCCAGCAGCTTGGCAGGGCCTGCGGACAATGAGCAGTTCTTC.

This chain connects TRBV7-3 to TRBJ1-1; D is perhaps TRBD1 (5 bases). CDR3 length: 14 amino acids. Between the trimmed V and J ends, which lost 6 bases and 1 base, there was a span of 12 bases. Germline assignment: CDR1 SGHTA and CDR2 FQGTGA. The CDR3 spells CASRGGRGNTEAFF. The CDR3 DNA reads TGTGCCAGCAGGGGGGGACGTGGGAACACTGAAGCTTTCTTT. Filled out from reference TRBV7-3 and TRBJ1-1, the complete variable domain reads GAGVSQTPSNKVTEKGKYVELRCDPISGHTALYWYRQSLGQGPEFLIYFQGTGAADDSGLPNDRFFAVRPEGSVSTLKIQRTERGDSAVYLCASRGGRGNTEAFFGQGTRLTVV.

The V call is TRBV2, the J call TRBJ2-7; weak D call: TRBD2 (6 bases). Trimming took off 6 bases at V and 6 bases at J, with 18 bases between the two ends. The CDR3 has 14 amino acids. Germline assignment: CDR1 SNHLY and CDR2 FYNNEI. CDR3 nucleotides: TGTGCCAGCAGAAGGGGACTGGCGGCGGGCGAGCAGTACTTC. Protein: CASRRGLAAGEQYF.

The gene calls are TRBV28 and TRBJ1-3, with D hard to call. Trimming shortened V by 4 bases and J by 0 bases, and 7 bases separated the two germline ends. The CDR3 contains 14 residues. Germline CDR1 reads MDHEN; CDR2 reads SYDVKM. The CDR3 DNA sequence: TGTGCCAGCAGTTCCGGAGCCTCTGGAAACACCATATATTTT. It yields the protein CASSSGASGNTIYF.

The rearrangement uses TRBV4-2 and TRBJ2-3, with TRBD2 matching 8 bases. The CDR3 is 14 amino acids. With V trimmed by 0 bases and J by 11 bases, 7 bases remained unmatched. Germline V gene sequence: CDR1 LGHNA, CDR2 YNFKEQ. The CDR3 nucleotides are TGTGCCAGCAGCCAAGATCGCGGGGGGACGATGCAGTATTTT. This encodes CASSQDRGGTMQYF.

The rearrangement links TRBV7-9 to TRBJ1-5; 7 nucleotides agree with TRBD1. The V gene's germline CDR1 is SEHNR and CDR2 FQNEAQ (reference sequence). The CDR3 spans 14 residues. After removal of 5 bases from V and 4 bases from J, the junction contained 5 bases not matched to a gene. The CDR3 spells CASSPDRANQPQHF. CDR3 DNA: TGTGCCAGCAGCCCCGACAGGGCTAATCAGCCCCAGCATTTT.

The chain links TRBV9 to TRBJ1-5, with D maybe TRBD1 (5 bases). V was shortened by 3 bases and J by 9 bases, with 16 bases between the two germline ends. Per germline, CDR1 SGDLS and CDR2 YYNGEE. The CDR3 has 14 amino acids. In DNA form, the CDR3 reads TGTGCCAGCAGCGCGACGACGGGGGATCGGCCCCAGCATTTT. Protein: CASSATTGDRPQHF.

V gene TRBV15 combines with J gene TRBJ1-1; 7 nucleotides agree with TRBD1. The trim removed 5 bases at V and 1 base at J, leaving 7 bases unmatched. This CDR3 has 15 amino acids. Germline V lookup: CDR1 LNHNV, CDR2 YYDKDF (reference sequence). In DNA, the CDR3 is TGTGCCACCAGCGATGAAGGGGGCCGGAACACTGAAGCTTTCTTT. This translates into CATSDEGGRNTEAFF.